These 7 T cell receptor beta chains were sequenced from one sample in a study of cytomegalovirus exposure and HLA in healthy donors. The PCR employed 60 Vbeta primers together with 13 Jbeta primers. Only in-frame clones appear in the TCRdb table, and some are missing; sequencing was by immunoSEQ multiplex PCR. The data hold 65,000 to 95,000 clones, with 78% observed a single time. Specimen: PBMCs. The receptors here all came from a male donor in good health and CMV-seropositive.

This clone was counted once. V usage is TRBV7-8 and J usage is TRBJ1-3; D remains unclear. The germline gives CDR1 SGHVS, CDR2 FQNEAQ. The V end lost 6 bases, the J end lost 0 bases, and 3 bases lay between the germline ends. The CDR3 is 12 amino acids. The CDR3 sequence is CASSLSGNTIYF. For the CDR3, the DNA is TGTGCCAGCAGTCTCTCTGGAAACACCATATATTTT.

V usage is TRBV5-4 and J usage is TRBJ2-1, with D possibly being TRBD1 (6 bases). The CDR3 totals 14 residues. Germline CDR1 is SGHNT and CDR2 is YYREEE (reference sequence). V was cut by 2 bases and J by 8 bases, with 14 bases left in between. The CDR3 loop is CASSFEQGRHEQFF. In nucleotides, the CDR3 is TGTGCCAGCAGCTTTGAACAGGGAAGGCATGAGCAGTTCTTC.

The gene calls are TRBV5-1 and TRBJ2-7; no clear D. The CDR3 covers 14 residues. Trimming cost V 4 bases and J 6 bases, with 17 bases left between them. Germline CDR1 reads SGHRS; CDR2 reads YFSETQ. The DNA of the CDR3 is TGCGCCAGCAGCCTTTTGGGCCCCGGTTCCGAGCAGTACTTC. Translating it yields CASSLLGPGSEQYF.

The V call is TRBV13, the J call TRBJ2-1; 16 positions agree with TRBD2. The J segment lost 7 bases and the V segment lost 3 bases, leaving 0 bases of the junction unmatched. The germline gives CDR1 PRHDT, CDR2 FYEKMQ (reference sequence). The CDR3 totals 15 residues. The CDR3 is CASSLGLAGGNEQFF. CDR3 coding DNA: TGTGCCAGCAGCTTGGGACTAGCGGGGGGGAATGAGCAGTTCTTC.

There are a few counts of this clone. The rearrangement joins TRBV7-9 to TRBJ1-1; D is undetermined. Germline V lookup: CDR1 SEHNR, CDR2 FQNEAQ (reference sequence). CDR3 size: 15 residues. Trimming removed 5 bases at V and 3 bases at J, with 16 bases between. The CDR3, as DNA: TGTGCCAGCAGCCGACGACCAGATCGGGACACTGAAGCTTTCTTT. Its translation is CASSRRPDRDTEAFF. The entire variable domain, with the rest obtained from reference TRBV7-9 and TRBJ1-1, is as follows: DTGVSQNPRHKITKRGQNVTFRCDPISEHNRLYWYRQTLGQGPEFLTYFQNEAQLEKSRLLSDRFSAERPKGSFSTLEIQRTEQGDSAMYLCASSRRPDRDTEAFFGQGTRLTVV.

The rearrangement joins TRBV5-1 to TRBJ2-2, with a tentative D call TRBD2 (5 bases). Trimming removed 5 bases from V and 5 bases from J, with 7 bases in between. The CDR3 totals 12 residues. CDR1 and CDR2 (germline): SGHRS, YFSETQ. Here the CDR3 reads CASSRGTGELFF. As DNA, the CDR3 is TGCGCCAGCAGTCGGGGAACCGGGGAGCTGTTTTTT.

The CDR3 bases are TGTGCCAGCAGCTTGGGGCTAGCGGGAAAGCTAGAGCAGTTCTTC. Amino acid sequence: CASSLGLAGKLEQFF. V and J are TRBV5-4 and TRBJ2-1; 9 bases agree with TRBD2. V gave up 0 bases and J gave up 10 bases; unmatched junction bases: 8. The CDR3 length is 15 residues. Per the germline V gene, CDR1 is SGHNT and CDR2 is YYREEE (reference sequence). Based on the CDR3 plus reference TRBV5-4 and TRBJ2-1, the full variable domain is ETGVTQSPTHLIKTRGQQVTLRCSSQSGHNTVSWYQQALGQGPQFIFQYYREEENGRGNFPPRFSGLQFPNYSSELNVNALELDDSALYLCASSLGLAGKLEQFFGPGTRLTVL.